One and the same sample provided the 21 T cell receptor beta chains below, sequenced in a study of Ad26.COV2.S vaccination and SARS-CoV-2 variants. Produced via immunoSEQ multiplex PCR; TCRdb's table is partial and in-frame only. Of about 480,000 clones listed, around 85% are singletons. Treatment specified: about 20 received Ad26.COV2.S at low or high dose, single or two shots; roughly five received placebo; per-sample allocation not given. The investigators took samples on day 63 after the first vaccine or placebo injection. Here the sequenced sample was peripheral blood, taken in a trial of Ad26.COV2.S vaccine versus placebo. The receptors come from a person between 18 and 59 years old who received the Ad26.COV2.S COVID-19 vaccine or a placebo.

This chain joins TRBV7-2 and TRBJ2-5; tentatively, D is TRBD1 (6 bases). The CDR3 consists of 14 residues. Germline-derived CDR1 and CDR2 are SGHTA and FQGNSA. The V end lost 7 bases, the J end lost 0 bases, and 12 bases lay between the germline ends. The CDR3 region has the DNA TGTGCCAGCACCCCAAGGGGGTACCAAGAGACCCAGTACTTC. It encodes CASTPRGYQETQYF.

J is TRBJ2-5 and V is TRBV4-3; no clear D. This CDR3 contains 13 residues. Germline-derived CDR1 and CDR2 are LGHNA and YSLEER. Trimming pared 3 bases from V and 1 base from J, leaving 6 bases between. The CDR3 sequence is CASSQGGQETQYF. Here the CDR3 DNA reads TGCGCCAGCAGCCAGGGCGGCCAAGAGACCCAGTACTTC.

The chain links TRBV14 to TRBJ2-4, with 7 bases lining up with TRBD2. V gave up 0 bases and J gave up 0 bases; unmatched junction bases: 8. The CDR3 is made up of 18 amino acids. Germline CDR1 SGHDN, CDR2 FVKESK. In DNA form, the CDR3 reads TGTGCCAGCAGCCAAGACCCGTTGGGAGGGCTAGCCAAAAACATTCAGTACTTC. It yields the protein CASSQDPLGGLAKNIQYF.

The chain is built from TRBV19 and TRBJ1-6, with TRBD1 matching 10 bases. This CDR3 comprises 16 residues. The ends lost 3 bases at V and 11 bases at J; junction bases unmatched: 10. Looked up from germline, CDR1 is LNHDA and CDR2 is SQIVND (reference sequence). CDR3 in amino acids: CASSIPSGTGDPPLHF. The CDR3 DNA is TGTGCCAGTAGTATCCCGTCCGGGACAGGGGATCCACCCCTCCACTTT.

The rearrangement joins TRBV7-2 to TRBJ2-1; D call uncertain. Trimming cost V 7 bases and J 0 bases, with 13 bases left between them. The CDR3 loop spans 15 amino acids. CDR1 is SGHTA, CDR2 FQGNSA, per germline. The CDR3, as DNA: TGTGCCAGCACCTCAAGTGGAAACTCCTACAATGAGCAGTTCTTC. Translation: CASTSSGNSYNEQFF.

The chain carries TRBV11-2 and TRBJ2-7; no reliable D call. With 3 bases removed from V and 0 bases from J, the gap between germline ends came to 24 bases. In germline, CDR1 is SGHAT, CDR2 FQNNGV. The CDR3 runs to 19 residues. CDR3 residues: CASSFSAGPWMIPSYEQYF. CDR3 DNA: TGTGCCAGCAGCTTCTCCGCAGGCCCCTGGATGATCCCCTCCTACGAGCAGTACTTC.

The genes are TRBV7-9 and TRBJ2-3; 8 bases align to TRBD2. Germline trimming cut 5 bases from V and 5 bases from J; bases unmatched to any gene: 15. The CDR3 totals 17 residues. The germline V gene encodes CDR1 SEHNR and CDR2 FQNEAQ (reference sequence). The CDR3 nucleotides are TGTGCCAGCAGCATCGGGACTAGGTTTCACTTTGGAGATACGCAGTATTTT. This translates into CASSIGTRFHFGDTQYF.

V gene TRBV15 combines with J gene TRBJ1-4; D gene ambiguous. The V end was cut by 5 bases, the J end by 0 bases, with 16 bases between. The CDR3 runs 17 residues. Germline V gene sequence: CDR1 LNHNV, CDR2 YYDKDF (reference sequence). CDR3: CATSEFREGATNEKLFF. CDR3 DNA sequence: TGTGCCACCAGCGAGTTCCGGGAGGGCGCAACTAATGAAAAACTGTTTTTT. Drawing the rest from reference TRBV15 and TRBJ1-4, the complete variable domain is DAMVIQNPRYQVTQFGKPVTLSCSQTLNHNVMYWYQQKSSQAPKLLFHYYDKDFNNEADTPDNFQSRRPNTSFCFLDIRSPGLGDTAMYLCATSEFREGATNEKLFFGSGTQLSVL.

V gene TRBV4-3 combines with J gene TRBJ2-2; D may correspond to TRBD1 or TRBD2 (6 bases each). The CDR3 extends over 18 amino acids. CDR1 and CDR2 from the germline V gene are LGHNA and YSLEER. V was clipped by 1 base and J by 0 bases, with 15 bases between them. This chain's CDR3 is CASSQGGAGTPNTGELFF. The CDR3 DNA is TGCGCCAGCAGCCAAGGGGGGGCCGGGACTCCGAACACCGGGGAGCTGTTTTTT.

The CDR3 nucleotides are TGCGCCAGCAGCCAAGATGCGGGCTACGAGCAGTACTTC. This codes for CASSQDAGYEQYF. The chain recombines TRBV4-3 with TRBJ2-7, with D maybe TRBD2 (5 bases). The CDR3 covers 13 residues. The V gene's germline CDR1 is LGHNA and CDR2 YSLEER. V dropped 0 bases and J dropped 3 bases, with 6 bases sitting between them.

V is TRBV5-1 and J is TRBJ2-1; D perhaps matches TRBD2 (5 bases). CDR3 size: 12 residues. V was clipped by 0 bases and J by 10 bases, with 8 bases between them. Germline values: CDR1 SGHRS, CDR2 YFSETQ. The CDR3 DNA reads TGCGCCAGCAGCTTGGCGGCTAGCGAGCAGTTCTTC. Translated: CASSLAASEQFF.

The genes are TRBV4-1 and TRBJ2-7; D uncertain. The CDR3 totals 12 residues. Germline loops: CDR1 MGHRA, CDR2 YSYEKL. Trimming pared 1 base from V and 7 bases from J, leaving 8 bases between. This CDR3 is CASSQVYREQYF. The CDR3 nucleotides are TGCGCCAGCAGCCAAGTTTATAGAGAGCAGTACTTC.

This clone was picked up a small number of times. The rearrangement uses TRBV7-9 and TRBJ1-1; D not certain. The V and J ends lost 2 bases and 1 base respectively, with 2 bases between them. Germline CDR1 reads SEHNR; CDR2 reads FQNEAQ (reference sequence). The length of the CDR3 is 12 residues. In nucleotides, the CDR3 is TGTGCCAGCAGCTTAACGAACACTGAAGCTTTCTTT. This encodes CASSLTNTEAFF.

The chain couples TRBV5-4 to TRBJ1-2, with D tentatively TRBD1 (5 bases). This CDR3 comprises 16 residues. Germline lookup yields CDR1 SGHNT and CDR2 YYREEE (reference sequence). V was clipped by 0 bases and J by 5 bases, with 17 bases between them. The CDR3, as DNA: TGTGCCAGCAGCTTGGGAGATGGGGCGGCACCATATGGCTACACCTTC. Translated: CASSLGDGAAPYGYTF.

The CDR3, as DNA: TGCGCCAGCAGCCAATCCGGGGAGCTGTTTTTT. Protein sequence: CASSQSGELFF. The rearrangement links TRBV4-1 to TRBJ2-2, with no clear D. Germline-derived CDR1 and CDR2 are MGHRA and YSYEKL. The CDR3 has 11 residues. Trimming shortened V by 2 bases and J by 6 bases, and 1 base separated the two germline ends.

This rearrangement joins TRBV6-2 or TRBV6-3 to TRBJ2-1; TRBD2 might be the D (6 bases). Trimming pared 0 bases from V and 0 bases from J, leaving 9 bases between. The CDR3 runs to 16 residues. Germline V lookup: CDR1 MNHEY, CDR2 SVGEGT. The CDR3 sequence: CASSYSSSASYNEQFF. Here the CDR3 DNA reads TGTGCCAGCAGTTACTCCTCTAGCGCCTCCTACAATGAGCAGTTCTTC.

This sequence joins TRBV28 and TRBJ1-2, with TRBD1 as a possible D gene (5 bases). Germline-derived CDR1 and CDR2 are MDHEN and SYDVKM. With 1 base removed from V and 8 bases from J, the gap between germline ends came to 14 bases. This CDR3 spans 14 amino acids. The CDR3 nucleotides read TGTGCCAGCAGTTTATTAGGGGTTTTGGGGGGCTACACCTTC. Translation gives CASSLLGVLGGYTF.

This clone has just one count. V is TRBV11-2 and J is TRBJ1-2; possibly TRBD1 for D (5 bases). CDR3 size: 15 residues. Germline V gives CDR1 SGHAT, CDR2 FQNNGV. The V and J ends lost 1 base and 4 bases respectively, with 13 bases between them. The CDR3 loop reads CASSLGGNRGYGYTF. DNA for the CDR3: TGTGCCAGCAGCTTAGGAGGCAATAGGGGCTATGGCTACACCTTC.

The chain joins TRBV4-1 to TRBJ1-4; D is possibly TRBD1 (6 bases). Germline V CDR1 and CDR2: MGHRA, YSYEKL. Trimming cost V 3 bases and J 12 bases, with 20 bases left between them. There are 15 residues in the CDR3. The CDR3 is CASSHPGTPGAELFF. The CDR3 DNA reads TGCGCCAGCAGCCATCCCGGGACACCCGGCGCCGAACTGTTTTTT.

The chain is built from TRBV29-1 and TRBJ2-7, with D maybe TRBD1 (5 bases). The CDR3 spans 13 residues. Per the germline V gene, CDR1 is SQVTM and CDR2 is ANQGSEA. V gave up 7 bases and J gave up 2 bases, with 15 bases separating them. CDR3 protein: CSAPRAFPYEQYF. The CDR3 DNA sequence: TGCAGCGCCCCCAGGGCTTTCCCCTACGAGCAGTACTTC.

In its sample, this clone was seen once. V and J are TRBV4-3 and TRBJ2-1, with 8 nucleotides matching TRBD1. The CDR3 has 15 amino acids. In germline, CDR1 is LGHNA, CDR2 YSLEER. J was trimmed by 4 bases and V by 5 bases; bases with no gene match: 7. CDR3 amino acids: CASSELDRAYNEQFF. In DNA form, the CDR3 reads TGCGCCAGCAGCGAATTGGACAGGGCATACAATGAGCAGTTCTTC.